This TCR beta chain derives from a study of Ad26.COV2.S vaccination and SARS-CoV-2 variants. Study conclusions and caveats: For non-spike TCRs, breadth in vaccine recipients resembled that in placebo recipients.

On this clone: Its matching antigen is unknown.

CDR3 size: 16 residues. V gave up 5 bases and J gave up 10 bases, with 21 bases separating them. Germline assignment: CDR1 MRHNA and CDR2 SNTAGT. Sequencing used immunoSEQ multiplex PCR; TCRdb keeps in-frame clones, though not all of them. The repertoire includes about 680,000 clones, 80% to 90% of them detected once, and about 1.5% sits in the top ten. Specified treatment: about 20 received Ad26.COV2.S at low or high dose, single or two shots; about five received placebo; per-sample allocation not given. Samples analyzed were those drawn on day 63 after the first vaccine or placebo injection. The V and J genes are TRBV6-4 and TRBJ1-6; D perhaps matches TRBD1 (5 bases). The sample was peripheral blood, taken in a trial of Ad26.COV2.S vaccine versus placebo. The source is a person between 18 and 65 years old who received the Ad26.COV2.S COVID-19 vaccine or a placebo. The CDR3 sequence is CASSLSPPGQGSPLHF. The CDR3 nucleotides are TGTGCCAGCAGTCTATCCCCGCCAGGGCAGGGATCACCCCTCCACTTT.